This T cell receptor beta chain was identified during a study of cytomegalovirus exposure and HLA in healthy donors. Trimming took 3 bases from V and 3 from J, leaving 17 bases between them. Germline CDR1 reads GTSNPN; CDR2 reads SVGIG (reference sequence). This CDR3 is built from 15 residues. Profiled with immunoSEQ multiplex PCR; TCRdb holds only in-frame clones, not every one. Altogether about 250,000 clones are present, roughly 87% being singletons, with the ten largest covering more than 10%. Sequencing was carried out using PBMCs. The clonotype was recovered from a man younger than 35 in good health and CMV-seropositive. The rearrangement joins TRBV30 to TRBJ1-1, with D perhaps TRBD1 (6 bases). The CDR3 DNA reads TGTGCCTGGAGAGGGGGACGGACAGACTACACTGAAGCTTTCTTT. This translates into CAWRGGRTDYTEAFF. The full variable domain, rest sourced from reference TRBV30 and TRBJ1-1, is SQTIHQWPATLVQPVGSPLSLECTVEGTSNPNLYWYRQAAGRGLQLLFYSVGIGQISSEVPQNLSASRPQDRQFILSSKKLLLSDSGFYLCAWRGGRTDYTEAFFGQGTRLTVV.